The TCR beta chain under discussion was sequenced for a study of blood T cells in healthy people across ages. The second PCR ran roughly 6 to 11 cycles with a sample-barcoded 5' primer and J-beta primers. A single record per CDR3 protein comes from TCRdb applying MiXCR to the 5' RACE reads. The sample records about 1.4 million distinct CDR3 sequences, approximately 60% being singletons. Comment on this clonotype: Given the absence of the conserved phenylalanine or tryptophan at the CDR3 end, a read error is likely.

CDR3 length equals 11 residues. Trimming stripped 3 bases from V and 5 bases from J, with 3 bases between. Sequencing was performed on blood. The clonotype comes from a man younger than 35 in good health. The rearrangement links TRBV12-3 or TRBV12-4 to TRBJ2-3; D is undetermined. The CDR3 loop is CASSFLDTQYS. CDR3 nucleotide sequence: TGTGCCAGCAGTTTTCTAGATACGCAGTATTCT.